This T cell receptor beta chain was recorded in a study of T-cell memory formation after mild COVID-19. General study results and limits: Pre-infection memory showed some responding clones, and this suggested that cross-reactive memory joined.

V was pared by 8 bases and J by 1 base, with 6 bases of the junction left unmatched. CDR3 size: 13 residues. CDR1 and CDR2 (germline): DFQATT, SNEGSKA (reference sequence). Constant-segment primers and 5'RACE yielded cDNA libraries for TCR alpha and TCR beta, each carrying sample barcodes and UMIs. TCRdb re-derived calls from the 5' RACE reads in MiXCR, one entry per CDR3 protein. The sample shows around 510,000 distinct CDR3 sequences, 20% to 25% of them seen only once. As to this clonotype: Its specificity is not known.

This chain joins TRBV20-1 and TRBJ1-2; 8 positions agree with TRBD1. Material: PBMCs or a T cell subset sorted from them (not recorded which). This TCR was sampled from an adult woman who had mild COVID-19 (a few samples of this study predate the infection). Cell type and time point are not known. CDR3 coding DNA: TGCAGTTTTCCGGGACAGGTTAACTATGGCTACACCTTC. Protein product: CSFPGQVNYGYTF.